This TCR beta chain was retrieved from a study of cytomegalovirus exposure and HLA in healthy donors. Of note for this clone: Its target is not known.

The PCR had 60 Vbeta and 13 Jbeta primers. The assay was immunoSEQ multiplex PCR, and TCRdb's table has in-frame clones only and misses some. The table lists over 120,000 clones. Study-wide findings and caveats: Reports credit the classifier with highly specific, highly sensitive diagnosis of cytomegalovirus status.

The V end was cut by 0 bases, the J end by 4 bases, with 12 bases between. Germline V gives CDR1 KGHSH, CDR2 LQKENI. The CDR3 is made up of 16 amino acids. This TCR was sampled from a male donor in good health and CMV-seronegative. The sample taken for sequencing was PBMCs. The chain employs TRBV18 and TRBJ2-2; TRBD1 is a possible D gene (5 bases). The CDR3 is CASSPPSGLGTGELFF. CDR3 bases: TGTGCCAGCTCACCACCGTCAGGGTTGGGCACCGGGGAGCTGTTTTTT.